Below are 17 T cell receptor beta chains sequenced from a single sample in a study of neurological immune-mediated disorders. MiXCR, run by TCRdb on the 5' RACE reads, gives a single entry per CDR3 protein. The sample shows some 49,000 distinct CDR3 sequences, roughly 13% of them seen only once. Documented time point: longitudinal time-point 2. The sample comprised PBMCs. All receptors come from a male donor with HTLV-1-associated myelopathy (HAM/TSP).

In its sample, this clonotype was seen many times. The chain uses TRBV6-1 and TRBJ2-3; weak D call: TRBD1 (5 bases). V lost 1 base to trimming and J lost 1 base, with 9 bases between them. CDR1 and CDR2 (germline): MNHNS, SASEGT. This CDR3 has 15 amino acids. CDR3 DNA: TGTGCCAGCAGTGAAGTAACAGGTGGCACAGATACGCAGTATTTT. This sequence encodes CASSEVTGGTDTQYF.

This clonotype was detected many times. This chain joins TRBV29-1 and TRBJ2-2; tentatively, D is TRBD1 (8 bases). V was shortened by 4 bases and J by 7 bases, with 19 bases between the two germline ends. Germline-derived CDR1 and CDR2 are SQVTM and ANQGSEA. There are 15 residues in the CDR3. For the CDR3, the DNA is TGCAGCGTTGCCCTAGGACAGGGAGGGTTCGGGGAGCTGTTTTTT. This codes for CSVALGQGGFGELFF.

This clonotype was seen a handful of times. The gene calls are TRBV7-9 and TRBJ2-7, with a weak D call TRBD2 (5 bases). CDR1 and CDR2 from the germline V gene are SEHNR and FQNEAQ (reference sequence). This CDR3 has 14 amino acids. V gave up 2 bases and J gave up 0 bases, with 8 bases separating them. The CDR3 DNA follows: TGTGCCAGCAGCTTATCAGGACTCTCCTACGAGCAGTACTTC. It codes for CASSLSGLSYEQYF.

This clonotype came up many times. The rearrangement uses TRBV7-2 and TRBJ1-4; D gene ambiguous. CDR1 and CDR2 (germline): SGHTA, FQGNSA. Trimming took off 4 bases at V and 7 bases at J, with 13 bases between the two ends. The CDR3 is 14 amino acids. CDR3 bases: TGTGCCAGCAGCTCCCCGACGGCGCCTGAAAAACTGTTTTTT. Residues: CASSSPTAPEKLFF.

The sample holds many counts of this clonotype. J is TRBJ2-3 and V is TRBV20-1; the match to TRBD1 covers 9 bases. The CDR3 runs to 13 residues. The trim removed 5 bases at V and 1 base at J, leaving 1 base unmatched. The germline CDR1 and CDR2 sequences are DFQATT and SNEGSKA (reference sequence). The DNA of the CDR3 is TGCAGTGCTCGGACAGGGGGCACAGATACGCAGTATTTT. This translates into CSARTGGTDTQYF.

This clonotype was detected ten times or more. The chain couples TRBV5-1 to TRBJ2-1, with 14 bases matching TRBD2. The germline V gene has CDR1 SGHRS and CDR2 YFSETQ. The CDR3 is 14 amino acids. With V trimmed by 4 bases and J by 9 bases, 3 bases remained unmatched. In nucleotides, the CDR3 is TGCGCCAGCAGCCCCGGGACTAGCGGGGGTGAGCAGTTCTTC. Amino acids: CASSPGTSGGEQFF.

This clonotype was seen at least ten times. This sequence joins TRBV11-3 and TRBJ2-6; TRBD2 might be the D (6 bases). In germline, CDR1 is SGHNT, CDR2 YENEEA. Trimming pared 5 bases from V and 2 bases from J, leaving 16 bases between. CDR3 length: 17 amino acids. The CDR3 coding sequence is TGTGCCAGCAGCCCATCCCAGTCGGGGGCTGGGGCCAACGTCCTGACTTTC. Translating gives CASSPSQSGAGANVLTF.

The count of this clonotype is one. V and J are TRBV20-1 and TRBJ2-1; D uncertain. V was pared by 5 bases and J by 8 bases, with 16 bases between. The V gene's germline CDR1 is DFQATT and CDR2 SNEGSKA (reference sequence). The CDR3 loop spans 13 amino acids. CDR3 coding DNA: TGCAGTGCTGCCGAGTGCCTGGGGTATGAGCAGTTCTTC. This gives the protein CSAAECLGYEQFF.

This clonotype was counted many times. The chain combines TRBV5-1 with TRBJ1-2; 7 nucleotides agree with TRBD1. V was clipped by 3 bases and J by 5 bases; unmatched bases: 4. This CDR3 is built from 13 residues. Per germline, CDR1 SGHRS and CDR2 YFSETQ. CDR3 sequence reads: CASSSQGEYGYTF. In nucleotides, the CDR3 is TGCGCCAGCAGCTCTCAGGGGGAATATGGCTACACCTTC. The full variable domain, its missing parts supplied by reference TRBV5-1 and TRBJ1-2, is KAGVTQTPRYLIKTRGQQVTLSCSPISGHRSVSWYQQTPGQGLQFLFEYFSETQRNKGNFPGRFSGRQFSNSRSEMNVSTLELGDSALYLCASSSQGEYGYTFGSGTRLTVV.

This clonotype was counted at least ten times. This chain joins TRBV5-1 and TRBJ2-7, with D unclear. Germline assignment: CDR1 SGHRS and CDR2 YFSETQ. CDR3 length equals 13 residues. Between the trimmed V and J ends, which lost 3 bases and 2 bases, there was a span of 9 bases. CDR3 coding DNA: TGCGCCAGCAGCTCCGGCCGTGCCTACGAGCAGTACTTC. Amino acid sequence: CASSSGRAYEQYF.

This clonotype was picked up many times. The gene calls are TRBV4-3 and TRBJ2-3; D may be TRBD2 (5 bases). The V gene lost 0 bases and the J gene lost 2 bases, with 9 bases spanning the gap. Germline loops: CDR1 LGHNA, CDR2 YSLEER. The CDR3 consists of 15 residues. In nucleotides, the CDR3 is TGCGCCAGCAGCCAAGAGAGGGCATCCACAGATACGCAGTATTTT. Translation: CASSQERASTDTQYF.

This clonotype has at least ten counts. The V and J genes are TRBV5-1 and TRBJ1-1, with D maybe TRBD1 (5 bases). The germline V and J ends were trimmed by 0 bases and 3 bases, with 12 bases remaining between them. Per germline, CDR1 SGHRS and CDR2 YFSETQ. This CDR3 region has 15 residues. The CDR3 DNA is TGCGCCAGCAGCTTGGCCGGAGGGGCAGACACTGAAGCTTTCTTT. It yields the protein CASSLAGGADTEAFF.

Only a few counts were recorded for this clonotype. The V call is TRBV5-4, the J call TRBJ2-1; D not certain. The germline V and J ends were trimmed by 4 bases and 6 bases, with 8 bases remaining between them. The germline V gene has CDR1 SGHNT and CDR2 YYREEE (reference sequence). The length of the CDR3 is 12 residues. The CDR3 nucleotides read TGTGCCAGCAGCGCTATTACCAATGAGCAGTTCTTC. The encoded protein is CASSAITNEQFF.

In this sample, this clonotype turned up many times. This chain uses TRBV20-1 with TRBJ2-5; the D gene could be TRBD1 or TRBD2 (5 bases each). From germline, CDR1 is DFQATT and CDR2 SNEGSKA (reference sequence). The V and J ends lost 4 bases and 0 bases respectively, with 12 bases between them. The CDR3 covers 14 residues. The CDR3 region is CSATGRENQETQYF. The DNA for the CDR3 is TGCAGTGCTACAGGCAGGGAGAACCAAGAGACCCAGTACTTC.

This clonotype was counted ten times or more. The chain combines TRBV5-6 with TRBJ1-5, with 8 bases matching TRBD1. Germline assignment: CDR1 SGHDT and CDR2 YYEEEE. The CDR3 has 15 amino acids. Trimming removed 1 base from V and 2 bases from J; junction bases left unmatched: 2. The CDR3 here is CASSLRGQGNQPQHF. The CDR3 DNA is TGTGCCAGCAGCTTGCGGGGACAGGGCAATCAGCCCCAGCATTTT.

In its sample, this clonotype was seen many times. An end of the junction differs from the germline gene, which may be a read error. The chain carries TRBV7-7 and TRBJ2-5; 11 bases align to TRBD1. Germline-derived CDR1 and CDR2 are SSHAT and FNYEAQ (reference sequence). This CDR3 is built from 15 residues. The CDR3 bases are TGTGCTAGCAGCAAAACCGGGACAGGGGGAGAGACCCAGTACTTC. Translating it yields CASSKTGTGGETQYF.

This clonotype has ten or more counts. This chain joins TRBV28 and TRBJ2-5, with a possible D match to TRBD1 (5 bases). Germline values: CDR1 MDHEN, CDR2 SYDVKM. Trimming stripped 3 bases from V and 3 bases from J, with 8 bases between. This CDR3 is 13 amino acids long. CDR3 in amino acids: CASSLGQKETQYF. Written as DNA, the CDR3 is TGTGCCAGCAGTTTGGGGCAGAAAGAGACCCAGTACTTC.